Shown below are 25 T cell receptor beta chains from a single sample sequenced in a study of blood T cell repertoires in COVID-19. Using immunoSEQ multiplex PCR, the repertoire was profiled, and TCRdb retains in-frame clones only, with some absent. In the table there are some 180,000 clones, approximately 80% of which are singletons. Sequenced: peripheral blood. These receptors were obtained from a woman in her fifties or sixties with active or convalescent COVID-19.

V usage is TRBV27 and J usage is TRBJ1-2; possibly TRBD1 for D (5 bases). Per germline, CDR1 MNHEY and CDR2 SMNVEV (reference sequence). The CDR3 totals 14 residues. Trimming left V 6 bases short and J 1 base short, with 12 bases between. The CDR3 reads CASRGLADNYGYTF. The CDR3 DNA sequence: TGTGCCAGCAGGGGGCTGGCGGATAACTATGGCTACACCTTC.

In this sample, this clone turned up once. The chain has TRBV12-3 or TRBV12-4 and TRBJ1-1, with D possibly matching TRBD1 (5 bases). Trimming removed 6 bases at V and 1 base at J, with 9 bases between. The CDR3 contains 13 residues. The CDR3 DNA reads as TGTGCCAGCAGCCGCGGACAGAACACTGAAGCTTTCTTT. This codes for CASSRGQNTEAFF.

This chain links TRBV4-2 with TRBJ1-6, with D perhaps matching TRBD1 (6 bases). CDR1 and CDR2 from the germline V gene are LGHNA and YNFKEQ. The CDR3 contains 16 residues. Trimming took 1 base from V and 7 from J, leaving 14 bases between them. CDR3 protein: CASSQVGGPANSPLHF. The CDR3, as DNA: TGTGCCAGCAGCCAAGTAGGGGGACCGGCCAATTCACCCCTCCACTTT.

This clone was observed a single time. This sequence joins TRBV18 and TRBJ2-1, with 7 bases lining up with TRBD2. CDR3 length: 15 residues. Germline CDR1 and CDR2: KGHSH and LQKENI. With 5 bases clipped from V and 2 bases from J, the junction kept 6 bases outside the gene matches. The CDR3 here is CASSSSGPAYNEQFF. CDR3 in DNA: TGTGCCAGCTCATCTAGCGGCCCTGCCTACAATGAGCAGTTCTTC. The whole variable domain, filled in from reference TRBV18 and TRBJ2-1, reads NAGVMQNPRHLVRRRGQEARLRCSPMKGHSHVYWYRQLPEEGLKFMVYLQKENIIDESGMPKERFSAEFPKEGPSILRIQQVVRGDSAAYFCASSSSGPAYNEQFFGPGTRLTVL.

The J gene is TRBJ2-5, the V gene TRBV28; TRBD2 is a possible D gene (7 bases). This CDR3 has 14 amino acids. Trimming shortened V by 7 bases and J by 4 bases, and 16 bases separated the two germline ends. Germline CDR1 is MDHEN and CDR2 is SYDVKM. CDR3 sequence (DNA): TGTGCCAGCACCGAGACGAGGGGGGGAGAGACCCAGTACTTC. Translated: CASTETRGGETQYF.

This clone appeared a few times. The V gene is TRBV12-2, the J gene TRBJ1-1; the table assigns TRBD1, which was not confirmed against the DNA. TRBV12-2 is a pseudogene. The CDR3 has 19 residues. CDR3 nucleotides: TGTGCAAGTCGCAACACAACTTCCGGGACAGGGAGGGCGGACACTGAAGCTTTCTTT. This codes for CASRNTTSGTGRADTEAFF.

There are a few counts of this clone. The CDR3 loop is CASSLAARGTGELFF. In DNA form, the CDR3 reads TGTGCCAGCAGCTTAGCGGCCAGGGGCACCGGGGAGCTGTTTTTT. This sequence joins TRBV7-2 and TRBJ2-2, with D perhaps matching TRBD1 (6 bases). Germline-derived CDR1 and CDR2 are SGHTA and FQGNSA. V was clipped by 0 bases and J by 4 bases, with 9 bases between them. This CDR3 region has 15 residues.

J is TRBJ1-5 and V is TRBV19, with D hard to call. Per germline, CDR1 LNHDA and CDR2 SQIVND (reference sequence). This CDR3 contains 14 residues. V was pared by 1 base and J by 6 bases, with 10 bases between. DNA of the CDR3: TGTGCCAGTAGTATAGTTGGGAGCGGTCAGCCCCAGCATTTT. It translates to CASSIVGSGQPQHF.

The chain employs TRBV7-2 and TRBJ2-5; D perhaps matches TRBD2 (6 bases). The germline CDR1 and CDR2 sequences are SGHTA and FQGNSA. The length of the CDR3 is 15 residues. The germline V and J ends were trimmed by 5 bases and 4 bases, with 17 bases remaining between them. The CDR3 region is CASSPTSTYSETQYF. The DNA for the CDR3 is TGTGCCAGCAGCCCAACTAGCACGTATTCAGAGACCCAGTACTTC.

The chain couples TRBV18 to TRBJ1-5; the match to TRBD1 covers 9 bases. V was pared by 3 bases and J by 6 bases, with 18 bases of the junction left unmatched. Germline-derived CDR1 and CDR2 are KGHSH and LQKENI. The CDR3 totals 19 residues. The CDR3, as DNA: TGTGCCAGCTCACCGGGAATCGGGACAGGGTATCCGGGGAGTCAGCCCCAGCATTTT. This encodes CASSPGIGTGYPGSQPQHF.

The rearrangement joins TRBV6-1 to TRBJ2-7; 8 positions agree with TRBD2. CDR1 and CDR2 (germline): MNHNS, SASEGT. V lost 3 bases and J lost 3; bases outside the gene matches: 4. This CDR3 comprises 14 residues. This chain's CDR3 is CASSDRLASYEQYF. As DNA, the CDR3 is TGTGCCAGCAGTGATAGACTAGCGAGCTACGAGCAGTACTTC.

The sample holds one count of this clone. V is TRBV5-5 and J is TRBJ1-1, with TRBD1 as a possible D gene (5 bases). V was trimmed by 0 bases and J by 10 bases, leaving 22 bases between them. Germline loops: CDR1 SGHKS, CDR2 YYEKEE (reference sequence). The CDR3 totals 16 residues. The DNA for the CDR3 is TGTGCCAGCAGCTTGGGCCAGGGCGCATCCATAGGAAGAGCTTTCTTT. This encodes CASSLGQGASIGRAFF.

The V and J genes are TRBV10-3 and TRBJ2-5; 10 nucleotides line up with TRBD2. Trimming removed 8 bases from V and 5 bases from J; junction bases left unmatched: 11. Germline V CDR1 and CDR2: ENHRY, SYGVKD. The CDR3 extends over 15 amino acids. The chain's CDR3 is CAIYPTGLATETQYF. As DNA, the CDR3 is TGTGCCATCTATCCCACGGGACTAGCGACGGAGACCCAGTACTTC.

This chain connects TRBV27 to TRBJ2-5; TRBD2 agrees at 14 bases. Germline V lookup: CDR1 MNHEY, CDR2 SMNVEV (reference sequence). The CDR3 is 16 residues long. The V segment lost 5 bases and the J segment 5 bases; nucleotides outside the gene matches: 7. The CDR3 here is CASSPRGLAGVETQYF. CDR3 nucleotides: TGTGCCAGCAGTCCTAGGGGACTAGCGGGAGTGGAGACCCAGTACTTC.

Details on this clone: The sample has other DNA sequences that encode this CDR3 too. The chain employs TRBV7-3 and TRBJ1-1, with D hard to call. The germline V and J ends were trimmed by 1 base and 2 bases, with 5 bases remaining between them. Germline V gene lookup returns CDR1 SGHTA and CDR2 FQGTGA. The CDR3 consists of 13 residues. The DNA of the CDR3 is TGTGCCAGCAGCTTAAATCGTAACACTGAAGCTTTCTTT. It is translated as CASSLNRNTEAFF.

The J gene is TRBJ2-1, the V gene TRBV28, with TRBD2 identical over 14 bases. The CDR3 covers 17 residues. J gave up 4 bases and V 5 bases, and 7 bases lay outside the gene matches. Germline values: CDR1 MDHEN, CDR2 SYDVKM. CDR3 region: CASSKGTSGSGYNEQFF. CDR3 DNA: TGTGCCAGCAGTAAAGGGACTAGCGGGAGCGGATACAATGAGCAGTTCTTC.

The V call is TRBV7-2, the J call TRBJ2-7; TRBD2 agrees at 11 bases. The CDR3 loop spans 14 amino acids. Germline V gene sequence: CDR1 SGHTA, CDR2 FQGNSA. V lost 4 bases and J lost 2; bases outside the gene matches: 1. In DNA form, the CDR3 reads TGTGCCAGCAGCTCTAGCGGGGGGACCTACGAGCAGTACTTC. Translated: CASSSSGGTYEQYF.

This clone has a handful of counts. The chain links TRBV14 to TRBJ1-2, with 10 bases aligning to TRBD1. Germline V lookup: CDR1 SGHDN, CDR2 FVKESK. The CDR3 contains 14 residues. Germline trimming cut 3 bases from V and 7 bases from J; bases unmatched to any gene: 5. CDR3 amino acids: CASSHWDRGGGYTF. CDR3 sequence (DNA): TGTGCCAGCAGCCATTGGGACAGGGGAGGTGGCTACACCTTC.

V gene TRBV7-9 combines with J gene TRBJ1-1, with 9 nucleotides matching TRBD1. Trimming removed 5 bases from V and 5 bases from J; junction bases left unmatched: 15. The CDR3 runs to 17 residues. The germline V gene has CDR1 SEHNR and CDR2 FQNEAQ (reference sequence). The CDR3 protein is CASSPGDRGVYGTEAFF. In nucleotides, the CDR3 is TGTGCCAGCAGCCCCGGAGACAGGGGGGTTTATGGTACTGAAGCTTTCTTT.

CDR3 in DNA: TGTGCCAGCAGCTTGGCCAGGCTAGCGGGAGCCGGGGAGACCCAGTACTTC. Translated, it gives CASSLARLAGAGETQYF. The rearrangement uses TRBV5-6 and TRBJ2-5; TRBD2 matches 10 bases. The CDR3 has 17 residues. Germline V gives CDR1 SGHDT, CDR2 YYEEEE. With 0 bases clipped from V and 5 bases from J, the junction kept 10 bases outside the gene matches.

This clone was picked up one time. This chain joins TRBV5-5 and TRBJ2-5; D perhaps matches TRBD1 (6 bases). The CDR3 has 13 amino acids. The V end lost 3 bases, the J end lost 3 bases, and 9 bases lay between the germline ends. CDR1 is SGHKS and CDR2 is YYEKEE in the germline V gene (reference sequence). The CDR3 loop reads CASSWGHKETQYF. CDR3 coding DNA: TGTGCCAGCAGCTGGGGACACAAAGAGACCCAGTACTTC.

J is TRBJ2-1 and V is TRBV7-2, with 10 positions matching TRBD2. V shed 3 bases and J 10 bases; nucleotides not matched to a gene: 3. The CDR3 loop spans 13 amino acids. Germline V CDR1 and CDR2: SGHTA, FQGNSA. CDR3 region: CASSFLAGVEQFF. CDR3 in DNA: TGTGCCAGCAGCTTCCTAGCGGGAGTAGAGCAGTTCTTC.

This clone was found a few times. The rearrangement links TRBV7-2 to TRBJ2-7; TRBD2 matches at 12 bases. This CDR3 region has 17 residues. Trimming removed 2 bases from V and 5 bases from J; junction bases left unmatched: 10. The germline gives CDR1 SGHTA, CDR2 FQGNSA. This chain's CDR3 is CASSLWTSGNSRDEQYF. The CDR3, as DNA: TGTGCCAGCAGCTTATGGACTAGCGGGAACTCGAGGGACGAGCAGTACTTC. The variable domain in full, with the rest retrieved from reference TRBV7-2 and TRBJ2-7, is GAGVSQSPSNKVTEKGKDVELRCDPISGHTALYWYRQSLGQGLEFLIYFQGNSAPDKSGLPSDRFSAERTGGSVSTLTIQRTQQEDSAVYLCASSLWTSGNSRDEQYFGPGTRLTVT.

The chain employs TRBV21-1 and TRBJ1-1; the table's D gene call, TRBD1, was not cross checked with the DNA. TRBV21-1 constitutes a pseudogene. The CDR3 consists of 19 residues. The CDR3 sequence: CASSKAFEGTGGIATEAFF. In DNA, the CDR3 is TGTGCCAGCAGCAAAGCCTTTGAGGGGACAGGGGGTATCGCGACTGAAGCTTTCTTT.

This clone showed up just a few times. The rearrangement uses TRBV6-5 and TRBJ1-2; TRBD1 is a possible D gene (5 bases). The CDR3 extends over 15 amino acids. Germline CDR1 is MNHEY and CDR2 is SVGAGI. The V and J ends lost 6 bases and 6 bases respectively, with 20 bases between them. The CDR3 loop reads CASSNSGGKEDGYTF. In DNA form, the CDR3 reads TGTGCCAGCAGCAACTCGGGGGGGAAGGAGGATGGCTACACCTTC.